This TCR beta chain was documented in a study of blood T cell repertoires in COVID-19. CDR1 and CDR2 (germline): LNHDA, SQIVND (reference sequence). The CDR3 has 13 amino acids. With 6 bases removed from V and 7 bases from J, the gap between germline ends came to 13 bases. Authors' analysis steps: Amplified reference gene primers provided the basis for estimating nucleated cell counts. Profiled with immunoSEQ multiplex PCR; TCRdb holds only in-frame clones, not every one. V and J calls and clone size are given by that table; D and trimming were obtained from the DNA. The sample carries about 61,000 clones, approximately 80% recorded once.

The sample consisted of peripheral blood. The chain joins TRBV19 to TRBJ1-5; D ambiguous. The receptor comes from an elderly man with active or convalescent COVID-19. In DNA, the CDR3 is TGTGCCAGTAGCCAAGCGGTCCAGCAGCCCCAGCATTTT. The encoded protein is CASSQAVQQPQHF. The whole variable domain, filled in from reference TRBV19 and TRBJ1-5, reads DGGITQSPKYLFRKEGQNVTLSCEQNLNHDAMYWYRQDPGQGLRLIYYSQIVNDFQKGDIAEGYSVSREKKESFPLTVTSAQKNPTAFYLCASSQAVQQPQHFGDGTRLSIL.